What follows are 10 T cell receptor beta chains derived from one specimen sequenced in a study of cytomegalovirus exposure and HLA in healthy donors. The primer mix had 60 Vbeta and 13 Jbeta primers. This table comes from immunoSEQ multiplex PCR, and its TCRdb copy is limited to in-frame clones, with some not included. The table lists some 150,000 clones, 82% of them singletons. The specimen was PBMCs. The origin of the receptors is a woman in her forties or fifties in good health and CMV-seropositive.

The CDR3 spells CASSSDLSSFRYEQYF. The DNA of the CDR3 is TGCGCCAGCAGCTCAGACTTGTCCTCGTTTAGATACGAGCAGTACTTC. J is TRBJ2-7 and V is TRBV5-1, with D unresolved. V lost 3 bases and J lost 4, with 20 bases in between. The CDR3 spans 16 residues. Looked up from germline, CDR1 is SGHRS and CDR2 is YFSETQ.

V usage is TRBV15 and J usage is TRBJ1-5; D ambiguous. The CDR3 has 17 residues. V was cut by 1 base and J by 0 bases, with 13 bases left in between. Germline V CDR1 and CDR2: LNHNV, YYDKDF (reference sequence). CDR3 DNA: TGTGCCACCAGCAGAGTAGGCGGCGTCTATAGCAATCAGCCCCAGCATTTT. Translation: CATSRVGGVYSNQPQHF.

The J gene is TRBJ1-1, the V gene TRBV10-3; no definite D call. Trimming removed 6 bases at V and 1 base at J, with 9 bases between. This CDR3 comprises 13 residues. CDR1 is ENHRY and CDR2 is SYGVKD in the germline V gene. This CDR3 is CAIRANGNTEAFF. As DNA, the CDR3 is TGTGCCATCAGAGCGAACGGGAACACTGAAGCTTTCTTT.

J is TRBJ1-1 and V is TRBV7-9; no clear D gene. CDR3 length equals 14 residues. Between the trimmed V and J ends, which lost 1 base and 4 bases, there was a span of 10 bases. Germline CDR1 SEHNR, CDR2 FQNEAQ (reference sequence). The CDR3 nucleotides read TGTGCCAGCAGCTTAGTACGGGGTAGCACTGAAGCTTTCTTT. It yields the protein CASSLVRGSTEAFF.

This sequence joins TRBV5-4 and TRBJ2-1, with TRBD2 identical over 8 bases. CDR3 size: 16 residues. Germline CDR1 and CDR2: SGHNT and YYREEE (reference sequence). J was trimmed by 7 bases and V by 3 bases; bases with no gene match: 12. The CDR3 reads CASSSARGGLRNEQFF. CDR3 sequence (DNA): TGTGCCAGCAGCTCTGCCCGGGGGGGGCTGAGGAATGAGCAGTTCTTC.

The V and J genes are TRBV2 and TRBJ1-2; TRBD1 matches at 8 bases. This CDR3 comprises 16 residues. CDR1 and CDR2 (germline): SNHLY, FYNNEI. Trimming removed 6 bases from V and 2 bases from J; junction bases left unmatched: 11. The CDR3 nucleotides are TGTGCCAGCAGCTGGGGGGGACAGGCAGGGAACTATGGCTACACCTTC. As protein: CASSWGGQAGNYGYTF.

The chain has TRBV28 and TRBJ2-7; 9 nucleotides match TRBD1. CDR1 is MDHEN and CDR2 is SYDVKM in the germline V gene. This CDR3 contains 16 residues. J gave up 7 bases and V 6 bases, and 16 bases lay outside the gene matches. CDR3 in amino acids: CASSTQDRGAWGEQYF. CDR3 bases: TGTGCCAGCAGCACTCAGGACAGGGGCGCCTGGGGGGAGCAGTACTTC.

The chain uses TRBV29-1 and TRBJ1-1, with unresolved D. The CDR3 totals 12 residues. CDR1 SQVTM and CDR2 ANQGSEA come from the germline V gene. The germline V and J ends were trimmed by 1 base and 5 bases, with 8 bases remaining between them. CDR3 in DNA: TGCAGCGTTGAAGTGGGAGGGACTGAAGCTTTCTTT. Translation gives CSVEVGGTEAFF.

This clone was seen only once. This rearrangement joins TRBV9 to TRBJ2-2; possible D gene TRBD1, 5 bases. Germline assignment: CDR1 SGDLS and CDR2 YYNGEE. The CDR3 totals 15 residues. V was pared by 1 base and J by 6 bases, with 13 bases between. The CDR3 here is CASSVSSRESGELFF. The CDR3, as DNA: TGTGCCAGCAGCGTAAGCTCCAGGGAATCCGGGGAGCTGTTTTTT.

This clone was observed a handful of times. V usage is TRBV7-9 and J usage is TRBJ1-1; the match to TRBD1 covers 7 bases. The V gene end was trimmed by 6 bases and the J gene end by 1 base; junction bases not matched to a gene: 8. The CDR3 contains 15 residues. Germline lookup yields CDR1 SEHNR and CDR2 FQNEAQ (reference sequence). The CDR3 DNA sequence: TGTGCCAGCAGACCCAGACAGGGACCGAACACTGAAGCTTTCTTT. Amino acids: CASRPRQGPNTEAFF.